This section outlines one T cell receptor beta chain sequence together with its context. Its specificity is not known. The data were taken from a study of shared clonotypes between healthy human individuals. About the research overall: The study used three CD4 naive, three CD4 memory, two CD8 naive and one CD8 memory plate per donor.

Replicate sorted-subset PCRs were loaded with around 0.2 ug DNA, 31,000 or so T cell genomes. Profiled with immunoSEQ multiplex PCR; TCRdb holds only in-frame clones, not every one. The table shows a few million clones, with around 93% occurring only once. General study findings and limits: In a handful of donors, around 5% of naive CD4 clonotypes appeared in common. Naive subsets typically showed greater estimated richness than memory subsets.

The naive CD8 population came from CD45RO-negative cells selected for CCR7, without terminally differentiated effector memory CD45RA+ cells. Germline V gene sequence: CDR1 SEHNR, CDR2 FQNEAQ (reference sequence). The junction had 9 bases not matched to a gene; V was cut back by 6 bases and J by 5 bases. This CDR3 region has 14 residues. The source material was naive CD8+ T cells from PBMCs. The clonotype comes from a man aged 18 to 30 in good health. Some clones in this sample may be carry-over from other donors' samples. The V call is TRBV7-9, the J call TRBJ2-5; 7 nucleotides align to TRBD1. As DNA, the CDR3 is TGTGCCAGCAGAGCAAACAGGGGCTGGGAGACCCAGTACTTC. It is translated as CASRANRGWETQYF.